The table lists the clone carrying this TCR beta chain with many counts. Every TCR cDNA molecule bore its own unique molecular identifier. TCRdb passed the 5' RACE reads through MiXCR, listing each CDR3 protein once. This repertoire shows some 3,100 distinct CDR3 sequences, approximately 3% found once; its top ten account for 20% to 25%. The data stem from a study of spatial heterogeneity in lung cancer. At the level of the study: Every unique TCR and UMI combination, on average, appeared more than ten times in raw reads.

Noted time point: sample taken at primary tumor resection. Unsorted samples of tumor, nontumor lung or frozen PBMC had their whole RNA sequenced. This CDR3 contains 15 residues. V lost 6 bases to trimming and J lost 3 bases; unmatched junction nucleotides: 4. Germline V gene data show CDR1 as MDHEN and CDR2 as SYDVKM. Sequenced here: normal lung tissue next to the tumor, sampled at surgery. The V and J genes are TRBV28 and TRBJ2-1; TRBD2 matches at 11 bases. The sequence derives from a male donor with early-stage non-small cell lung cancer. The CDR3: CASSSTSGSYNEQFF. The CDR3 DNA reads as TGTGCCAGCAGCTCTACTAGCGGGAGCTACAATGAGCAGTTCTTC.